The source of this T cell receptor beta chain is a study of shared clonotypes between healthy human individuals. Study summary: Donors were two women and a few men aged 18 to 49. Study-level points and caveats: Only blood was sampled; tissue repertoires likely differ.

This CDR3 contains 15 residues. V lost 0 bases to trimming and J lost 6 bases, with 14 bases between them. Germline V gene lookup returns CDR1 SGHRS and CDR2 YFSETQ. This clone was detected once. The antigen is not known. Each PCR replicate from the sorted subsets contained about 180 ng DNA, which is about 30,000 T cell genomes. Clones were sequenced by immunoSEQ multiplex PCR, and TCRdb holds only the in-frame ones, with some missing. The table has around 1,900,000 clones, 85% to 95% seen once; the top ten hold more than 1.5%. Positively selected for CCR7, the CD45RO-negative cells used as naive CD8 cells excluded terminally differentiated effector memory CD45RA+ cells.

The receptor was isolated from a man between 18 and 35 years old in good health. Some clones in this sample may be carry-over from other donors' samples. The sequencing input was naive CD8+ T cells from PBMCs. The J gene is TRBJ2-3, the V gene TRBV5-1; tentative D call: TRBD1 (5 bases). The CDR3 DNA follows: TGCGCCAGCAGCTTGGAAGGGGCATTAGGGGATACGCAGTATTTT. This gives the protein CASSLEGALGDTQYF.